This TCR beta chain came from a study of T cells in Graves' hyperthyroidism and ophthalmopathy. The TCR beta CDR3 regions underwent amplification using RNA transcripts as the source. First-round RT-PCR with HTBI primers amplified the TCR CDR3 region. TCRdb re-called the multiplex PCR reads through MiXCR, storing one row per CDR3 protein. The repertoire holds 560,000 or so distinct CDR3 sequences, with 15% to 20% as singletons. Patients affected by ophthalmopathy presented a Clinical Activity Score of at least 3, a NOSPECS grade of at least 4, and disease duration below 3 months. Researchers barred patients who had uncontrolled infection, other autoimmune disease, pregnancy or lactation. CDR3 length: 16 residues. The V segment lost 0 bases and the J segment 3 bases; nucleotides outside the gene matches: 7. The germline V gene encodes CDR1 DFQATT and CDR2 SNEGSKA (reference sequence). This clonotype was seen only a few times. Its antigen remains unidentified.

General study findings and limits: Ophthalmopathy was identified by the model a median around 6.3 months ahead of onset. Also found in blood were most expanded thyroid clonotypes above 0.001.

The clonotype was recovered from a man aged 35 to 55 with Graves' ophthalmopathy. The rearrangement links TRBV20-1 to TRBJ2-4, with 8 bases aligning to TRBD2. Sequenced input: blood. The CDR3 is CSARDSGVYGKNIQYF. Written as DNA, the CDR3 is TGCAGTGCTAGAGATAGCGGGGTATATGGCAAAAACATTCAGTACTTC.